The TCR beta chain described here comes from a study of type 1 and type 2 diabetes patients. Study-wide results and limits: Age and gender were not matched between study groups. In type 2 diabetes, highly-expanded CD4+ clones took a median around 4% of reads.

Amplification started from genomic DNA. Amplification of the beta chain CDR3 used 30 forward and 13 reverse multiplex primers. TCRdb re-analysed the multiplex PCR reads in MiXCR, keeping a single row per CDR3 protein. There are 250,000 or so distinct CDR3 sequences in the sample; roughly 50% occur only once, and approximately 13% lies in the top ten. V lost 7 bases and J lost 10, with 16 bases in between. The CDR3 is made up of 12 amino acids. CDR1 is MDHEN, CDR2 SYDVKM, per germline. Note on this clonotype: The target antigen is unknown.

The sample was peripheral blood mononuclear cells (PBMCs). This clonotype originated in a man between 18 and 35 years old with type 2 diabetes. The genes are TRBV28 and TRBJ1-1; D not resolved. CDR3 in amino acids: CASTAGGWRAFF. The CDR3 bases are TGTGCCAGCACCGCCGGCGGGTGGAGAGCTTTCTTT.